Presented here are 23 T cell receptor beta chains from one specimen sequenced in a study of cytomegalovirus exposure and HLA in healthy donors. The PCR employed 60 Vbeta primers together with 13 Jbeta primers. TCRdb's table, derived via immunoSEQ multiplex PCR, lists solely in-frame clones and lacks some. The table shows some 130,000 clones, with just under 80% occurring only once. Sequenced input: PBMCs. These receptors were collected from a woman between 18 and 30 years old in good health and CMV-seronegative.

The V and J genes are TRBV30 and TRBJ1-1; no definite D call. Trimming stripped 4 bases from V and 1 base from J, with 10 bases between. The CDR3 is 13 residues long. Per germline, CDR1 GTSNPN and CDR2 SVGIG (reference sequence). The CDR3, as DNA: TGTGCCTGGAACATCCTGAAGAACACTGAAGCTTTCTTT. The encoded protein is CAWNILKNTEAFF.

V gene TRBV15 combines with J gene TRBJ2-7, with 8 nucleotides matching TRBD1. Germline lookup yields CDR1 LNHNV and CDR2 YYDKDF (reference sequence). V gave up 5 bases and J gave up 3 bases; unmatched junction bases: 3. The CDR3 loop spans 13 amino acids. The chain's CDR3 is CATSLTGGYEQYF. CDR3 DNA: TGTGCCACCAGCTTAACAGGGGGCTACGAGCAGTACTTC.

V and J are TRBV11-1 and TRBJ2-5, with 7 nucleotides matching TRBD2. The CDR3 has 16 amino acids. The germline V gene has CDR1 SGHAT and CDR2 FQDESV (reference sequence). J was trimmed by 1 base and V by 4 bases; bases with no gene match: 9. As DNA, the CDR3 is TGTGCCAGCAGCTACGGACTAGTTGCCATCCAAGAGACCCAGTACTTC. Protein: CASSYGLVAIQETQYF.

This chain links TRBV11-2 with TRBJ2-6, with D unclear. Looked up from germline, CDR1 is SGHAT and CDR2 is FQNNGV. CDR3 size: 15 residues. V was pared by 5 bases and J by 2 bases, with 10 bases between. CDR3 residues: CASSQNSPGANVLTF. CDR3 in DNA: TGTGCCAGCAGCCAAAATTCCCCTGGGGCCAACGTCCTGACTTTC.

This chain links TRBV6-6 with TRBJ1-5; 8 nucleotides line up with TRBD1. This CDR3 contains 16 residues. The germline V gene has CDR1 MNHNY and CDR2 SVGAGI (reference sequence). V was clipped by 2 bases and J by 4 bases; unmatched bases: 7. CDR3 loop: CASSYGQGIGNQPQHF. In DNA form, the CDR3 reads TGTGCCAGCAGTTACGGACAGGGAATTGGAAATCAGCCCCAGCATTTT.

This chain uses TRBV19 with TRBJ2-7; possible D gene TRBD1, 5 bases. This CDR3 comprises 15 residues. Per the germline V gene, CDR1 is LNHDA and CDR2 is SQIVND (reference sequence). The V end lost 3 bases, the J end lost 4 bases, and 16 bases lay between the germline ends. CDR3 loop: CASSIGHSQSYEQYF. CDR3 sequence (DNA): TGTGCCAGTAGTATCGGACACTCGCAATCGTACGAGCAGTACTTC.

The chain carries TRBV7-9 and TRBJ2-1; D gene uncertain. The CDR3 is 11 amino acids. V lost 5 bases and J 4 bases, leaving 3 bases between the germline ends. The germline gives CDR1 SEHNR, CDR2 FQNEAQ (reference sequence). CDR3 amino acids: CASSTYNEQFF. The CDR3 DNA reads as TGTGCCAGCAGCACTTACAATGAGCAGTTCTTC.

The J gene is TRBJ2-2, the V gene TRBV29-1; D is perhaps TRBD1 (5 bases). This CDR3 spans 12 amino acids. Germline values: CDR1 SQVTM, CDR2 ANQGSEA. V was trimmed by 7 bases and J by 9 bases, leaving 15 bases between them. The CDR3 region is CSGVGPRRELFF. The CDR3 bases are TGCAGCGGGGTGGGGCCGAGGAGGGAGCTGTTTTTT.

This rearrangement joins TRBV2 to TRBJ2-7; 8 nucleotides match TRBD2. V lost 10 bases, J lost 4 bases, and 15 bases stayed unmatched. The CDR3 is 15 residues long. The germline gives CDR1 SNHLY, CDR2 FYNNEI. The DNA for the CDR3 is TGTGCCACCGCCCGGGGGGGGCCCGATATTTACGAGCAGTACTTC. Protein product: CATARGGPDIYEQYF.

This chain uses TRBV9 with TRBJ2-1, with 8 nucleotides matching TRBD2. The germline V gene encodes CDR1 SGDLS and CDR2 YYNGEE. J lost 6 bases, V lost 0 bases, and 11 bases had no gene match. The CDR3 loop spans 17 amino acids. The CDR3 region is CASSVANTAGASNEQFF. For the CDR3, the DNA is TGTGCCAGCAGCGTAGCGAATACAGCGGGAGCCTCCAATGAGCAGTTCTTC.

A few counts support this clone. The V and J genes are TRBV5-1 and TRBJ2-2, with D unclear. The V and J ends lost 0 bases and 7 bases respectively, with 19 bases between them. The CDR3 sequence is 17 residues long. Germline-derived CDR1 and CDR2 are SGHRS and YFSETQ. The CDR3 is CASSLAGFPGLIGELFF. CDR3 in DNA: TGCGCCAGCAGCTTGGCCGGGTTTCCCGGTTTGATCGGGGAGCTGTTTTTT.

Only one count was recorded for this clone. The rearrangement uses TRBV14 and TRBJ1-1; no clear D. The germline gives CDR1 SGHDN, CDR2 FVKESK. V lost 0 bases and J 3 bases, leaving 8 bases between the germline ends. This CDR3 has 14 residues. CDR3 sequence: CASSQDGGHTEAFF. CDR3 coding DNA: TGTGCCAGCAGCCAAGATGGAGGGCACACTGAAGCTTTCTTT.

The J gene is TRBJ1-5, the V gene TRBV30; the match to TRBD1 covers 7 bases. The CDR3 spans 17 residues. CDR1 is GTSNPN and CDR2 is SVGIG in the germline V gene (reference sequence). The V and J ends lost 0 bases and 6 bases, in that order; junction bases with no gene match: 14. This chain's CDR3 is CAWSVRGALPRSQPQHF. The CDR3 nucleotides read TGTGCCTGGAGTGTCAGGGGGGCACTCCCTAGAAGTCAGCCCCAGCATTTT.

This clone was seen a few times. This chain joins TRBV13 and TRBJ2-6; no clear D. The CDR3 length is 14 residues. Trimming removed 5 bases at V and 1 base at J, with 6 bases between. Germline V gene data show CDR1 as PRHDT and CDR2 as FYEKMQ (reference sequence). The CDR3 here is CASSRASGANVLTF. The CDR3 coding sequence is TGTGCCAGCAGCCGTGCGTCTGGGGCCAACGTCCTGACTTTC.

CDR3 protein: CSVEKSGVTDTQYF. CDR3 sequence (DNA): TGCAGCGTTGAAAAGAGCGGGGTCACAGATACGCAGTATTTT. The V call is TRBV29-1, the J call TRBJ2-3, with 7 bases identical to TRBD2. Unmatched junction bases numbered 4, after V lost 2 bases and J lost 2 bases. The CDR3 covers 14 residues. Germline V gives CDR1 SQVTM, CDR2 ANQGSEA.

This clone was counted between two and nine times. J is TRBJ2-7 and V is TRBV5-1; weak D call: TRBD2 (6 bases). Germline V gives CDR1 SGHRS, CDR2 YFSETQ. Trimming pared 4 bases from V and 6 bases from J, leaving 14 bases between. There are 13 residues in the CDR3. CDR3 residues: CASSPGLQGEQYF. The CDR3 nucleotides read TGCGCCAGCAGCCCGGGACTCCAGGGCGAGCAGTACTTC.

This clone was seen a single time. This chain connects TRBV30 to TRBJ1-4, with D hard to call. Germline CDR1 and CDR2: GTSNPN and SVGIG (reference sequence). V lost 2 bases to trimming and J lost 4 bases, with 2 bases between them. This CDR3 has 11 residues. The CDR3 DNA reads as TGTGCCTGGAGTCTTAATGAAAAACTGTTTTTT. It encodes CAWSLNEKLFF.

This CDR3 is CASGLVGAGELFF. Written as DNA, the CDR3 is TGTGCTAGTGGTTTGGTAGGAGCCGGGGAGCTGTTTTTT. The chain employs TRBV12-5 and TRBJ2-2; no reliable D call. The V gene's germline CDR1 is LGHNT and CDR2 FRNRAP. This CDR3 region has 13 residues. Trimming pared 0 bases from V and 6 bases from J, leaving 5 bases between.

This clone has only one observation. V is TRBV7-9 and J is TRBJ1-3; D ambiguous. Germline CDR1 is SEHNR and CDR2 is FQNEAQ (reference sequence). V shed 5 bases and J shed 3 bases, with 11 bases lying between them. This CDR3 region has 14 residues. The CDR3 DNA sequence: TGTGCCAGCAGCGCCACCCGGAGTGGAAACACCATATATTTT. The encoded protein is CASSATRSGNTIYF. Based on the CDR3 plus reference TRBV7-9 and TRBJ1-3, the full variable domain is DTGVSQNPRHKITKRGQNVTFRCDPISEHNRLYWYRQTLGQGPEFLTYFQNEAQLEKSRLLSDRFSAERPKGSFSTLEIQRTEQGDSAMYLCASSATRSGNTIYFGEGSWLTVV.

The chain uses TRBV4-1 and TRBJ2-3; 7 bases match TRBD2. Germline V gives CDR1 MGHRA, CDR2 YSYEKL. Trimming cost V 5 bases and J 0 bases; bases outside gene matches: 14. The CDR3 runs 18 residues. CDR3 sequence: CASSSPREAPRSTDTQYF. The CDR3 DNA reads TGCGCCAGCAGCTCACCCCGGGAGGCACCCCGTAGCACAGATACGCAGTATTTT.

The V call is TRBV6-5, the J call TRBJ2-7; the D gene is possibly TRBD1 (6 bases). Trimming shortened V by 5 bases and J by 3 bases, and 14 bases separated the two germline ends. CDR1 and CDR2 (germline): MNHEY, SVGAGI. The CDR3 consists of 14 residues. CDR3 in amino acids: CASSAGAGLYEQYF. The CDR3 region has the DNA TGTGCCAGCAGTGCAGGGGCAGGCCTCTACGAGCAGTACTTC.

The J gene is TRBJ2-7, the V gene TRBV5-5, with 10 nucleotides matching TRBD2. The CDR3 has 15 amino acids. Germline trimming cut 0 bases from V and 5 bases from J; bases unmatched to any gene: 5. Germline V lookup: CDR1 SGHKS, CDR2 YYEKEE (reference sequence). This chain's CDR3 is CASSLELAGAHEQYF. CDR3 nucleotides: TGTGCCAGCAGCTTGGAGCTAGCGGGAGCGCACGAGCAGTACTTC.

The V gene is TRBV4-1, the J gene TRBJ1-1; the D is unclear. V dropped 1 base and J dropped 8 bases, with 14 bases sitting between them. CDR1 is MGHRA, CDR2 YSYEKL, per germline. CDR3 length equals 14 residues. The CDR3 coding sequence is TGCGCCAGCAGCCAAGGGGGAGAGGCCGGAGAAGCTTTCTTT. It encodes CASSQGGEAGEAFF.